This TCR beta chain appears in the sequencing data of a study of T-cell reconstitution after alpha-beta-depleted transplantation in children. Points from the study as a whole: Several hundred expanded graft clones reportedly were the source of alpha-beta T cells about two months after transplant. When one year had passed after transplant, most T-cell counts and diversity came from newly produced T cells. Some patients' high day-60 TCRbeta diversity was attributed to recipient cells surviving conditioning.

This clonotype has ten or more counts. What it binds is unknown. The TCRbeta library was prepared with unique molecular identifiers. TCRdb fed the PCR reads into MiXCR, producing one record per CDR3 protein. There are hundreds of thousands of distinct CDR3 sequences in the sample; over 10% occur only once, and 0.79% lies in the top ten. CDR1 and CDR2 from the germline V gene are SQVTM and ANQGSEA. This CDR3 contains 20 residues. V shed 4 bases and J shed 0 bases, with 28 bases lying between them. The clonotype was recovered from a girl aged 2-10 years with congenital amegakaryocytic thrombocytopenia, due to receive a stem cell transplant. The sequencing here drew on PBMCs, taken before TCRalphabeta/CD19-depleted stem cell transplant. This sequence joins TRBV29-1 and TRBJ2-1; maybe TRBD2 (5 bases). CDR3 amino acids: CSVGGAGPRATGNSYNEQFF. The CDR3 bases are TGCAGCGTTGGGGGAGCCGGACCTAGGGCGACTGGCAACTCCTACAATGAGCAGTTCTTC.